Given below is one T cell receptor beta chain in context. As yet, its antigen is unknown. This sample is drawn from a study of T cell repertoires in cytomegalovirus infection. Regarding the study as a whole: The response measured ex vivo was dominated by TCR beta clonotypes (HLA-C-restricted and CMV-specific). There were carriers of CMV plus the relevant HLA, and cumulative public TCR beta family frequency identified them.

The V end was cut by 0 bases, the J end by 1 base, with 12 bases between. Per germline, CDR1 SGHVT and CDR2 SQSDAQ. This CDR3 has 16 residues. One entry per CDR3 protein results from TCRdb running MiXCR on the reads. The sample gives roughly 180,000 distinct CDR3 sequences, roughly 22% of which show up once; 25% is in the top ten. V gene TRBV7-4 combines with J gene TRBJ1-1; unclear D gene. The origin of this receptor is a human donor in good health (CMV status not recorded). Some clones in this sample may be carry-over from other donors' samples. The starting material was CD8+ T cells from cultured PBMCs, obtained from culture after CMV antigen stimulation. The DNA for the CDR3 is TGTGCCAGCAGCTTAGCTAGGGTGGACGGGAACACTGAAGCTTTCTTT. As protein: CASSLARVDGNTEAFF.